These 27 T cell receptor beta chains originate from one sample sequenced in a study of blood T cell repertoires in COVID-19. The table came from immunoSEQ multiplex PCR; TCRdb's copy has only in-frame clones and leaves some out. The table shows 150,000 to 200,000 clones, with around 81% occurring only once. Sequenced: peripheral blood. These receptors were obtained from a human donor with acute or convalescent COVID-19. The donor label of this sample is uncertain.

V gene TRBV5-1 combines with J gene TRBJ2-3; D unclear. The ends were cut back, 2 bases at V and 4 bases at J, with 5 bases in the middle. This CDR3 is 12 amino acids long. Germline CDR1 and CDR2: SGHRS and YFSETQ. The CDR3: CASSFQSDTQYF. The CDR3 nucleotides read TGCGCCAGCAGCTTCCAGTCAGATACGCAGTATTTT.

V and J are TRBV9 and TRBJ2-3, with 7 bases matching TRBD1. Trimming at V came to 3 bases and at J to 1 base, leaving 5 bases not matched to a gene. Germline V gene data show CDR1 as SGDLS and CDR2 as YYNGEE. The CDR3 contains 15 residues. CDR3: CASSGRDSRTDTQYF. CDR3 sequence (DNA): TGTGCCAGCAGCGGCCGGGACAGTCGCACAGATACGCAGTATTTT.

Here the CDR3 DNA reads TGCAGTGGTGGCGGGGGGGCGTCGTGGAGCTCCTACAATGAGCAGTTCTTC. It specifies CSGGGGASWSSYNEQFF. The J gene is TRBJ2-1, the V gene TRBV29-1; 9 positions match TRBD2. The CDR3 is 17 amino acids. The germline V gene encodes CDR1 SQVTM and CDR2 ANQGSEA.

The V call is TRBV2, the J call TRBJ2-7, with D possibly matching TRBD1 (6 bases). CDR3 length: 13 amino acids. V was trimmed by 6 bases and J by 3 bases, leaving 12 bases between them. Germline CDR1 reads SNHLY; CDR2 reads FYNNEI. CDR3 region: CASSGQTNYEQYF. As DNA, the CDR3 is TGTGCCAGCAGCGGACAGACGAACTACGAGCAGTACTTC.

V gene TRBV5-1 combines with J gene TRBJ1-2, with 9 bases identical to TRBD1. The CDR3 runs to 16 residues. The ends lost 4 bases at V and 3 bases at J; junction bases unmatched: 10. Germline V gene data show CDR1 as SGHRS and CDR2 as YFSETQ. The CDR3 loop reads CASSHSPGQGYYGYTF. The DNA for the CDR3 is TGCGCCAGCAGCCATAGCCCGGGACAGGGATACTATGGCTACACCTTC. The variable domain in full, completed from reference TRBV5-1 and TRBJ1-2, reads KAGVTQTPRYLIKTRGQQVTLSCSPISGHRSVSWYQQTPGQGLQFLFEYFSETQRNKGNFPGRFSGRQFSNSRSEMNVSTLELGDSALYLCASSHSPGQGYYGYTFGSGTRLTVV.

This sequence joins TRBV5-1 and TRBJ1-2; perhaps TRBD1 as D (5 bases). This CDR3 is 13 amino acids long. The germline V gene has CDR1 SGHRS and CDR2 YFSETQ. V was shortened by 1 base and J by 4 bases, with 8 bases between the two germline ends. The CDR3 is CASSLSTAYGYTF. Written as DNA, the CDR3 is TGCGCCAGCAGCTTGTCGACAGCCTATGGCTACACCTTC.

The DNA of the CDR3 is TGTGCCAGTAGTATAGAGAGACAACAGCCCCAGCATTTT. It specifies CASSIERQQPQHF. This chain links TRBV19 with TRBJ1-5, with D unclear. Looked up from germline, CDR1 is LNHDA and CDR2 is SQIVND (reference sequence). Trimming removed 0 bases from V and 7 bases from J, with 7 bases in between. CDR3 size: 13 residues.

V usage is TRBV5-1 and J usage is TRBJ1-2; D is undetermined. This CDR3 has 14 amino acids. Trimming removed 0 bases at V and 6 bases at J, with 12 bases between. Germline V gene lookup returns CDR1 SGHRS and CDR2 YFSETQ. CDR3 loop: CASSLGAGKDGYTF. In DNA form, the CDR3 reads TGCGCCAGCAGCTTGGGTGCAGGAAAGGATGGCTACACCTTC. Variable domain in full (rest from reference TRBV5-1 and TRBJ1-2): KAGVTQTPRYLIKTRGQQVTLSCSPISGHRSVSWYQQTPGQGLQFLFEYFSETQRNKGNFPGRFSGRQFSNSRSEMNVSTLELGDSALYLCASSLGAGKDGYTFGSGTRLTVV.

V usage is TRBV6-4 and J usage is TRBJ2-2; D gene uncertain. The germline gives CDR1 MRHNA, CDR2 SNTAGT. V was trimmed by 4 bases and J by 8 bases, leaving 11 bases between them. The CDR3 extends over 13 amino acids. Here the CDR3 reads CASSGSRSGELFF. Written as DNA, the CDR3 is TGTGCCAGCAGTGGTAGCAGATCTGGGGAGCTGTTTTTT.

The V and J genes are TRBV5-1 and TRBJ2-5; TRBD2 matches at 10 bases. Germline V gives CDR1 SGHRS, CDR2 YFSETQ. The CDR3 totals 18 residues. Trimming removed 2 bases from V and 0 bases from J; junction bases left unmatched: 10. This CDR3 is CASSFRLPGLAYQETQYF. DNA of the CDR3: TGCGCCAGCAGCTTCCGCCTACCGGGACTAGCGTACCAAGAGACCCAGTACTTC.

This clone is a singleton in its sample. The rearrangement links TRBV13 to TRBJ2-2, with TRBD1 matching over 9 bases. Losses at the gene ends were 3 bases for V and 5 bases for J; bases not matched to a gene: 4. The CDR3 sequence is 15 residues long. Germline V gives CDR1 PRHDT, CDR2 FYEKMQ (reference sequence). The CDR3 region has the DNA TGTGCCAGCAGCTTTGGGACAGGGAGGACCGGGGAGCTGTTTTTT. This translates into CASSFGTGRTGELFF.

This clone was detected once. This sequence joins TRBV27 and TRBJ2-7; 7 bases fit TRBD2. The CDR3 extends over 14 amino acids. The V segment lost 5 bases and the J segment 0 bases; nucleotides outside the gene matches: 4. The germline CDR1 and CDR2 sequences are MNHEY and SMNVEV (reference sequence). CDR3 DNA: TGTGCCAGCAGTCCACTAGCGTACTCCTACGAGCAGTACTTC. Residues: CASSPLAYSYEQYF.

The chain joins TRBV7-2 to TRBJ2-3; 7 bases are a match to TRBD2. The germline V gene has CDR1 SGHTA and CDR2 FQGNSA. The CDR3 spans 17 residues. With V trimmed by 4 bases and J by 1 base, 11 bases remained unmatched. As DNA, the CDR3 is TGTGCCAGCAGCTGGGCCCACGACCTAGCGGGCACAGATACGCAGTATTTT. The encoded protein is CASSWAHDLAGTDTQYF.

This clone has more than one count but fewer than ten. This chain joins TRBV6-1 and TRBJ2-1; 10 positions agree with TRBD2. The J segment lost 7 bases and the V segment lost 2 bases, leaving 5 bases of the junction unmatched. The CDR3 spans 15 residues. Germline CDR1 and CDR2: MNHNS and SASEGT. The CDR3 DNA reads TGTGCCAGCAGTGAATCGCTAGCGGGAGTTAATGAGCAGTTCTTC. Its protein product is CASSESLAGVNEQFF.

This clone occurred a few times. The genes are TRBV5-6 and TRBJ2-7, with D tentatively TRBD1 (6 bases). Germline V gene sequence: CDR1 SGHDT, CDR2 YYEEEE. The ends were cut back, 5 bases at V and 3 bases at J, with 18 bases in the middle. This CDR3 region has 15 residues. CDR3 sequence (DNA): TGTGCCAGCAGGCGATCAGGGGACCCCGACTACGAGCAGTACTTC. Translating gives CASRRSGDPDYEQYF.

This chain uses TRBV6-5 with TRBJ2-7; 7 nucleotides align to TRBD2. CDR1 and CDR2 (germline): MNHEY, SVGAGI. J lost 2 bases, V lost 11 bases, and 12 bases had no gene match. The CDR3 consists of 14 residues. CDR3 DNA: TGTGCCGCCCGGGGAGGGACGTCAACCTACGAGCAGTACTTC. This encodes CAARGGTSTYEQYF.

The rearrangement uses TRBV7-6 and TRBJ2-3; a weak D match, TRBD2 (6 bases). Germline V gene sequence: CDR1 SGHVS, CDR2 FNYEAQ. This CDR3 region has 15 residues. V lost 1 base, J lost 1 base, and 9 bases lay in between. The CDR3 coding sequence is TGTGCCAGCAGCTTAGAGGCGGGACGCACAGATACGCAGTATTTT. This gives the protein CASSLEAGRTDTQYF.

This clone was picked up many times. The rearrangement joins TRBV5-1 to TRBJ1-2; the D gene is possibly TRBD1 (6 bases). CDR3 size: 15 residues. The V end was cut by 1 base, the J end by 3 bases, with 13 bases between. Germline loops: CDR1 SGHRS, CDR2 YFSETQ. As DNA, the CDR3 is TGCGCCAGCAGCTTGCGAGACAGGCCCCACTATGGCTACACCTTC. Translated, it gives CASSLRDRPHYGYTF.

The chain joins TRBV27 to TRBJ2-1, with D possibly being TRBD2 (6 bases). Per germline, CDR1 MNHEY and CDR2 SMNVEV (reference sequence). The CDR3 sequence is 19 residues long. Trimming removed 1 base at V and 0 bases at J, with 19 bases between. CDR3 protein: CASSLWRLGTASSYNEQFF. In DNA, the CDR3 is TGTGCCAGCAGTTTATGGCGGCTAGGGACTGCAAGCTCCTACAATGAGCAGTTCTTC.

The V gene is TRBV19, the J gene TRBJ1-1, with D unclear. The V end lost 10 bases, the J end lost 3 bases, and 9 bases lay between the germline ends. The CDR3 contains 11 residues. Germline V CDR1 and CDR2: LNHDA, SQIVND (reference sequence). CDR3 sequence reads: CATRRDTEAFF. In nucleotides, the CDR3 is TGTGCCACCAGGCGGGACACTGAAGCTTTCTTT.

The rearrangement links TRBV28 to TRBJ1-4; TRBD1 aligns across 10 bases. V dropped 6 bases and J dropped 10; count of bases not matched to a gene: 11. The germline V gene encodes CDR1 MDHEN and CDR2 SYDVKM. The length of the CDR3 is 15 residues. CDR3 in amino acids: CASSRIGTGEGKLFF. The CDR3 nucleotides read TGTGCCAGCAGCCGAATAGGGACAGGGGAGGGAAAACTGTTTTTT.

The V gene is TRBV20-1, the J gene TRBJ1-2, with 10 bases aligning to TRBD1. In germline, CDR1 is DFQATT, CDR2 SNEGSKA (reference sequence). V dropped 3 bases and J dropped 5; count of bases not matched to a gene: 9. This CDR3 is 15 amino acids long. CDR3 loop: CSASIGQGVQYGYTF. The CDR3 DNA is TGCAGTGCTAGTATTGGACAGGGGGTTCAATATGGCTACACCTTC.

The V gene is TRBV18, the J gene TRBJ1-1; TRBD1 matches 9 bases. The germline V gene encodes CDR1 KGHSH and CDR2 LQKENI. The CDR3 covers 18 residues. Germline trimming cut 5 bases from V and 4 bases from J; bases unmatched to any gene: 17. The CDR3 DNA sequence: TGTGCCAGCTCATTGAACAGGGGGCGCAACTCCATGGGCACTGAAGCTTTCTTT. This codes for CASSLNRGRNSMGTEAFF. The full variable domain, rest sourced from reference TRBV18 and TRBJ1-1, is NAGVMQNPRHLVRRRGQEARLRCSPMKGHSHVYWYRQLPEEGLKFMVYLQKENIIDESGMPKERFSAEFPKEGPSILRIQQVVRGDSAAYFCASSLNRGRNSMGTEAFFGQGTRLTVV.

This sequence joins TRBV6-5 and TRBJ1-1; a weak D match, TRBD1 (6 bases). CDR1 is MNHEY and CDR2 is SVGAGI in the germline V gene. This CDR3 has 16 residues. V dropped 0 bases and J dropped 1 base, with 12 bases sitting between them. DNA for the CDR3: TGTGCCAGCAGTTACTCTAGGGCAGGGGAGAACACTGAAGCTTTCTTT. Translated, it gives CASSYSRAGENTEAFF.

The CDR3 nucleotides are TGTGCCAGCAGTGACCAAGGGGGTCCCTTCTATGGCTACACCTTC. Its translation: CASSDQGGPFYGYTF. The chain uses TRBV6-1 and TRBJ1-2; the D gene is possibly TRBD1 (6 bases). This CDR3 has 15 residues. From germline, CDR1 is MNHNS and CDR2 SASEGT. With 3 bases removed from V and 4 bases from J, the gap between germline ends came to 15 bases.

The rearrangement uses TRBV5-8 and TRBJ1-1, with 12 positions matching TRBD1. V was clipped by 0 bases and J by 7 bases; unmatched bases: 10. In germline, CDR1 is SGHTS, CDR2 YDEGEE. The CDR3 covers 17 residues. CDR3 in amino acids: CASSLEGTGGASVEAFF. Here the CDR3 DNA reads TGTGCCAGCAGCTTGGAAGGGACAGGGGGCGCGTCGGTTGAAGCTTTCTTT.

The V gene is TRBV9, the J gene TRBJ2-3; 11 bases match TRBD2. The V segment lost 6 bases and the J segment 2 bases; nucleotides outside the gene matches: 2. The CDR3 has 14 residues. The germline V gene has CDR1 SGDLS and CDR2 YYNGEE. In nucleotides, the CDR3 is TGTGCCAGCACTAGCGGGGGGATCACAGATACGCAGTATTTT. It is translated as CASTSGGITDTQYF.